A selection of T cell receptor beta chains follows, all from one sample in a study of vaccination and CD4 T cells after COVID-19. Their antigen targets remain unknown. TCRdb called the PCR reads again in MiXCR, with one record for every CDR3 protein. The sample yields several thousand distinct CDR3 sequences, around 62% seen once. Sequencing was carried out using CD4+ T cells from blood, cultured in vitro. The receptor source for this set is a human donor who had recovered from COVID-19. CDR3s leave out the opening cysteine and the closing phenylalanine or tryptophan.

>TRBV6-1
ASYSHRVRGHGYT
>TRBV24-1
ATSDSRSGLSETQY
>TRBV5-1
ASSMRSGAGETQY
>TRBV20-1
SARTSLAEVSNYEQY
>TRBV20-1
SASGSLSTDTQY
>TRBV6-5
ASSYRTGGDPLSYEQY
>TRBV11-3
ASSFGGTGAF
>TRBV5-1
ASSLGPGGWTDTQY
>TRBV6-1
ASSRLGTDTQY
>TRBV7-9
ASSFFYEQY
>TRBV11-3
ASSLVLTGAVNTEAF
>TRBV6-1
ASSGGSSGGSPLH
>TRBV4-1
ASSQEGSGRADAAKNIQY
>TRBV10-3
ASSLDSMNTEAF
>TRBV20-1
SARQGGGPYNEQF
>TRBV6-1
ASSDQGQGNTGELF
>TRBV6-5
ASSYHRATGMNTEAF
>TRBV5-1
ASSLFPEEGNEQY
>TRBV6-2/TRBV6-3
ASSHRQGGTEAF
>TRBV20-1
SASPGLAGYEQY
>TRBV18
ASSPQDAYGYT
>TRBV27
ASSPQRTRREQY
>TRBV19
ASSISFGLHSQH
>TRBV11-2
ASSPRTSGSHEQY
>TRBV20-1
SAGGIAEERETQY
>TRBV7-2
ASSGRGALAEY
>TRBV9
ASSTGSGLTQY
>TRBV4-2
ASSHTSVVNEQF